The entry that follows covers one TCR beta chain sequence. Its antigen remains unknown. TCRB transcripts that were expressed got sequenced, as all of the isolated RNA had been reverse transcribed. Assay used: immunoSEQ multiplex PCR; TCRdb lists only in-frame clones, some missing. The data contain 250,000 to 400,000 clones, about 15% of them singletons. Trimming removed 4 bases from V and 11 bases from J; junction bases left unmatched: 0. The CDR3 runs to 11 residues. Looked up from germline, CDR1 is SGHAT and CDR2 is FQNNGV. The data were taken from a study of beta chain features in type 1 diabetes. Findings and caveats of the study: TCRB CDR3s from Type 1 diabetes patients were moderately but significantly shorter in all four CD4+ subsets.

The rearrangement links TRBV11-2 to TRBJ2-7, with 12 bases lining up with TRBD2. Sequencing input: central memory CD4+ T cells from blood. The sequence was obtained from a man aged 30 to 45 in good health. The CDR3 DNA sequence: TGTGCCAGCAGCTCTAGCGGGGGGGAGTACTTC. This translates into CASSSSGGEYF. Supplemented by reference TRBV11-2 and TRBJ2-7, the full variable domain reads EAGVAQSPRYKIIEKRQSVAFWCNPISGHATLYWYQQILGQGPKLLIQFQNNGVVDDSQLPKDRFSAERLKGVDSTLKIQPAKLEDSAVYLCASSSSGGEYFGPGTRLTVT.